This TCR beta chain was sequenced in a study of blood T cell repertoires in COVID-19. TCRdb keeps only in-frame clones here, not all; method: immunoSEQ multiplex PCR. The sample records roughly 98,000 clones, roughly 80% being singletons. Trimming removed 1 base from V and 4 bases from J; junction bases left unmatched: 5. The V gene's germline CDR1 is SNHLY and CDR2 FYNNEI. The CDR3 extends over 16 amino acids. This receptor was taken from a man aged 65 to 85 with active or convalescent COVID-19. Specimen: peripheral blood. The chain has TRBV2 and TRBJ2-5; TRBD2 aligns across 11 bases. The CDR3 here is CASSEVPSGGIETQYF. The DNA for the CDR3 is TGTGCCAGCAGTGAAGTCCCTAGCGGGGGGATAGAGACCCAGTACTTC.